This T cell receptor beta chain is drawn from a study of T cells in Graves' hyperthyroidism and ophthalmopathy. As to this clonotype: Its antigen remains unknown. This clone may be a read error of a much larger clone one base away.

Amplification yielded TCR beta CDR3 regions, with RNA transcripts as the source. HTBI primers were the set used in a first-round RT-PCR of the TCR CDR3. In TCRdb, the multiplex PCR reads were re-called with MiXCR into one record per CDR3 protein. The sample shows hundreds of thousands of distinct CDR3 sequences, 45% of them seen only once. CDR1 and CDR2 (germline): SQVTM, ANQGSEA. This CDR3 has 15 residues. Study observations and caveats: Ophthalmopathy cases were set apart from stable hyperthyroidism by a 13 V-J model. Most thyroid clonotypes that were expanded above 0.001 also turned up in blood.

V gene TRBV29-1 combines with J gene TRBJ2-7, with D possibly TRBD1 on 6 matching bases. The sequenced material came from peripheral blood or thyroid tissue (not recorded which). This TCR was sampled from an adult man with Graves' disease, either hyperthyroidism or ophthalmopathy (not recorded which). The CDR3 reads CSVEEGRTASYEQCF. CDR3 nucleotide sequence: TGCAGCGTTGAAGAAGGCCGGACAGCCTCCTACGAGCAGTGCTTC.